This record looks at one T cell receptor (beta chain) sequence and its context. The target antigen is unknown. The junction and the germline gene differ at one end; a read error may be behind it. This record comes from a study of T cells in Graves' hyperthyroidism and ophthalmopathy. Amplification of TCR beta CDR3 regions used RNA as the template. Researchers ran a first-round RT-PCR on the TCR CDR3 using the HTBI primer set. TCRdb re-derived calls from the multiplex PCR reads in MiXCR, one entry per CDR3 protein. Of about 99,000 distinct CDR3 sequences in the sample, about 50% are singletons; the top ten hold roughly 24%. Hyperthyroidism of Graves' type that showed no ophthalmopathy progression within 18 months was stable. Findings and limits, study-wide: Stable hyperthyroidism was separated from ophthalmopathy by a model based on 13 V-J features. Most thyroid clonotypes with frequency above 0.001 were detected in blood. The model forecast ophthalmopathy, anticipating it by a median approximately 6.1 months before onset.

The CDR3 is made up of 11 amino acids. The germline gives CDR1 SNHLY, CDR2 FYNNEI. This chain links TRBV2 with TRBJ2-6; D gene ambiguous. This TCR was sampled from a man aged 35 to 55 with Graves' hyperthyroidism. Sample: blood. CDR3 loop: CTSSGANVLTF. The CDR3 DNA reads TGTACCAGTAGTGGGGCCAACGTCCTGACTTTC.